The 23 T cell receptor beta chains presented below share a single source sample, sequenced in a study of graft-versus-host responses after intestinal transplantation. Data came from immunoSEQ multiplex PCR; TCRdb stores just in-frame clones and leaves some out. This table has 15,000 to 20,000 clones, approximately 86% appearing once. This sample comprised bone marrow, obtained about 130 days after transplant. The receptors stem from a human patient who received an intestinal transplant, so some T cells may come from the graft donor.

Turning to this clone: At the DNA level, this CDR3 is encoded by other sequences in the same sample as well. CDR3 nucleotides: TGTGCCAGCACCTACCCGACAGGGACGGGCTACGAGCAGTACTTC. This sequence encodes CASTYPTGTGYEQYF. This rearrangement joins TRBV6-1 to TRBJ2-7, with 7 bases that match TRBD1. The junction had 12 bases not matched to a gene; V was cut back by 7 bases and J by 3 bases. The CDR3 is 15 amino acids. Germline V gene data show CDR1 as MNHNS and CDR2 as SASEGT.

The CDR3: CASSVTGVNQETQYF. Here the CDR3 DNA reads TGTGCCAGCAGCGTGACCGGGGTAAACCAAGAGACCCAGTACTTC. The rearrangement joins TRBV7-8 to TRBJ2-5, with D possibly being TRBD2 (5 bases). Germline-derived CDR1 and CDR2 are SGHVS and FQNEAQ. This CDR3 has 15 amino acids. The V end was cut by 5 bases, the J end by 0 bases, with 13 bases between. The variable domain in full, completed from reference TRBV7-8 and TRBJ2-5, reads GAGVSQSPRYKVAKRGQDVALRCDPISGHVSLFWYQQALGQGPEFLTYFQNEAQLDKSGLPSDRFFAERPEGSVSTLKIQRTQQEDSAVYLCASSVTGVNQETQYFGPGTRLLVL.

The CDR3 protein is CASSQETVSYFGYTF. CDR3 DNA: TGCGCCAGCAGCCAAGAGACAGTATCTTATTTTGGCTACACCTTC. The gene calls are TRBV4-1 and TRBJ1-2, with D possibly TRBD1 on 5 matching bases. This CDR3 contains 15 residues. Trimming took 0 bases from V and 7 from J, leaving 15 bases between them. Germline CDR1 is MGHRA and CDR2 is YSYEKL.

As for this clone: This sample includes further DNA sequences coding for the same CDR3. The chain links TRBV6-1 to TRBJ2-3, with TRBD2 matching over 12 bases. The germline V gene has CDR1 MNHNS and CDR2 SASEGT. The ends lost 2 bases at V and 4 bases at J; junction bases unmatched: 1. This CDR3 has 15 amino acids. CDR3 in amino acids: CASSELAGGPDTQYF. The CDR3 nucleotides are TGTGCCAGCAGTGAACTAGCGGGGGGGCCAGATACGCAGTATTTT.

In DNA, the CDR3 is TGTGCCAGCAGTCCCAGTCTCGAGCAGTACTTC. Its translation is CASSPSLEQYF. This chain connects TRBV21-1 to TRBJ2-7; the tabulated D call, TRBD1, remains unverified against the DNA. TRBV21-1 corresponds to a pseudogene. There are 11 residues in the CDR3.

The chain combines TRBV18 with TRBJ1-1; maybe TRBD1 (5 bases). The CDR3 is 13 amino acids. Trimming removed 3 bases from V and 9 bases from J, with 14 bases in between. The germline V gene has CDR1 KGHSH and CDR2 LQKENI. The CDR3 here is CASSPPNEGKAFF. The CDR3 nucleotides read TGTGCCAGCTCACCCCCCAATGAGGGGAAAGCTTTCTTT. The variable domain in full, with the rest retrieved from reference TRBV18 and TRBJ1-1, is NAGVMQNPRHLVRRRGQEARLRCSPMKGHSHVYWYRQLPEEGLKFMVYLQKENIIDESGMPKERFSAEFPKEGPSILRIQQVVRGDSAAYFCASSPPNEGKAFFGQGTRLTVV.

The J gene is TRBJ1-1, the V gene TRBV27; tentatively, D is TRBD1 (5 bases). The germline V and J ends were trimmed by 8 bases and 9 bases, with 16 bases remaining between them. The CDR3 is 12 amino acids. Germline CDR1 and CDR2: MNHEY and SMNVEV (reference sequence). CDR3 sequence reads: CASSGGVQKAFF. The DNA for the CDR3 is TGTGCCAGCTCTGGGGGGGTACAAAAAGCTTTCTTT.

The chain couples TRBV5-1 to TRBJ1-1; no reliable D call. The V end was cut by 1 base, the J end by 4 bases, with 11 bases between. Germline values: CDR1 SGHRS, CDR2 YFSETQ. The CDR3 extends over 14 amino acids. CDR3 region: CASSLPGEVTEAFF. CDR3 DNA: TGCGCCAGCAGCTTGCCAGGAGAAGTCACTGAAGCTTTCTTT.

Here the CDR3 reads CASSSGLGGFNQPQHF. The CDR3 nucleotides are TGTGCCAGCAGCTCCGGACTTGGGGGCTTCAATCAGCCCCAGCATTTT. The chain links TRBV11-2 to TRBJ1-5, with a tentative D call TRBD1 (6 bases). The CDR3 is made up of 16 amino acids. V was clipped by 4 bases and J by 3 bases, with 16 bases between them. Germline CDR1 SGHAT, CDR2 FQNNGV.

This sequence joins TRBV7-3 and TRBJ2-2; D is uncertain. The germline CDR1 and CDR2 sequences are SGHTA and FQGTGA. Trimming shortened V by 2 bases and J by 4 bases, and 5 bases separated the two germline ends. The CDR3 loop spans 13 amino acids. The CDR3 coding sequence is TGTGCCAGCAGCTTACCGGGCACCGGGGAGCTGTTTTTT. It translates to CASSLPGTGELFF.

V is TRBV19 and J is TRBJ2-7; 8 nucleotides align to TRBD1. Germline CDR1 and CDR2: LNHDA and SQIVND (reference sequence). CDR3 length equals 15 residues. V was pared by 2 bases and J by 4 bases, with 7 bases of the junction left unmatched. The CDR3 sequence is CASSIRAGGGYEQYF. The CDR3 region has the DNA TGTGCCAGTAGTATAAGGGCAGGGGGCGGGTACGAGCAGTACTTC.

V and J are TRBV9 and TRBJ1-2; the D gene is possibly TRBD1 (5 bases). This CDR3 comprises 13 residues. CDR1 SGDLS and CDR2 YYNGEE come from the germline V gene. Trimming shortened V by 3 bases and J by 4 bases, and 10 bases separated the two germline ends. The CDR3 protein is CASSARQFYGYTF. CDR3 nucleotides: TGTGCCAGCAGCGCCCGACAGTTCTATGGCTACACCTTC.

The V gene is TRBV5-5, the J gene TRBJ1-4, with TRBD1 matching over 8 bases. CDR1 is SGHKS and CDR2 is YYEKEE in the germline V gene (reference sequence). With 4 bases clipped from V and 6 bases from J, the junction kept 5 bases outside the gene matches. The CDR3 is 14 residues long. CDR3 in amino acids: CASSADRGHEKLFF. CDR3 nucleotide sequence: TGTGCCAGCAGCGCCGACAGGGGACATGAAAAACTGTTTTTT.

In DNA, the CDR3 is TGTGCCAGCAGCGTGTCACTAGCGGGAGTAACCGGGGAGCTGTTTTTT. Its translation: CASSVSLAGVTGELFF. The chain joins TRBV9 to TRBJ2-2; TRBD2 matches 11 bases. This CDR3 comprises 16 residues. V lost 2 bases, J lost 5 bases, and 5 bases stayed unmatched. CDR1 is SGDLS, CDR2 YYNGEE, per germline.

This clone was detected a few times. V and J are TRBV4-2 and TRBJ2-7; 11 bases are a match to TRBD2. The CDR3 sequence is 17 residues long. Germline V CDR1 and CDR2: LGHNA, YNFKEQ. The J segment lost 2 bases and the V segment lost 5 bases, leaving 11 bases of the junction unmatched. This CDR3 reads CASSSPEVAGGTYEQYF. The CDR3 DNA sequence: TGTGCCAGCAGCTCCCCCGAGGTAGCGGGAGGGACCTACGAGCAGTACTTC.

V usage is TRBV4-2 and J usage is TRBJ1-2, with D possibly TRBD1 on 6 matching bases. Per the germline V gene, CDR1 is LGHNA and CDR2 is YNFKEQ. This CDR3 has 15 amino acids. Trimming stripped 1 base from V and 6 bases from J, with 15 bases between. CDR3 in DNA: TGTGCCAGCAGCCAAGGGTACAGGGCGAGGGATGGCTACACCTTC. Encoded protein: CASSQGYRARDGYTF.

The genes are TRBV19 and TRBJ2-7; D unclear. CDR3 length: 18 residues. The ends were cut back, 3 bases at V and 0 bases at J, with 21 bases in the middle. Per germline, CDR1 LNHDA and CDR2 SQIVND (reference sequence). CDR3 nucleotides: TGTGCCAGTAGTATCCTCCCCCCTGGGCCTGGGTTCTCCTACGAGCAGTACTTC. Translated: CASSILPPGPGFSYEQYF.

This clone was counted between two and nine times. V gene TRBV9 combines with J gene TRBJ2-5; no definite D call. The CDR3 is 13 amino acids. Germline lookup yields CDR1 SGDLS and CDR2 YYNGEE. Trimming removed 2 bases from V and 2 bases from J, with 7 bases in between. CDR3 in DNA: TGTGCCAGCAGCGTCGGTGGGCAAGAGACCCAGTACTTC. Translation: CASSVGGQETQYF.

V is TRBV12-1 and J is TRBJ2-5. The closer fit of TRBJ2-7 to the DNA end suggests the J call may be wrong. TRBV12-1 is annotated as a pseudogene. The CDR3 extends over 19 amino acids. The chain's CDR3 is CASSFFRGDDPLNCYEQYF. The CDR3 DNA sequence: TGTGCCAGCAGCTTTTTCCGGGGCGACGATCCCCTAAATTGCTACGAGCAGTACTTC.

This clone was observed a few times. The DNA for the CDR3 is TGTGCCAGCTCACCAACGTGGGTCTCCTACGAGCAGTACTTC. Protein product: CASSPTWVSYEQYF. The gene calls are TRBV18 and TRBJ2-7; D uncertain. Per germline, CDR1 KGHSH and CDR2 LQKENI. V gave up 2 bases and J gave up 0 bases, with 8 bases separating them. There are 14 residues in the CDR3.

The J gene is TRBJ2-7, the V gene TRBV27, with 11 positions matching TRBD1. The CDR3 is 18 amino acids. CDR1 and CDR2 (germline): MNHEY, SMNVEV (reference sequence). Trimming removed 1 base from V and 3 bases from J; junction bases left unmatched: 11. The CDR3 DNA reads as TGTGCCAGCAGTTTATTAGGGACACCGGGACAGGGGGACTACGAGCAGTACTTC. Translating gives CASSLLGTPGQGDYEQYF.

The rearrangement joins TRBV27 to TRBJ1-5; D may be TRBD1 (5 bases). Germline V lookup: CDR1 MNHEY, CDR2 SMNVEV (reference sequence). The ends were cut back, 3 bases at V and 10 bases at J, with 16 bases in the middle. The CDR3 spans 14 residues. CDR3 protein: CASSLGRGGLPQHF. DNA of the CDR3: TGTGCCAGCAGTTTGGGGCGGGGGGGTCTACCCCAGCATTTT.

The rearrangement links TRBV27 to TRBJ2-7; 9 bases map to TRBD2. Germline CDR1 reads MNHEY; CDR2 reads SMNVEV (reference sequence). J gave up 2 bases and V 3 bases, and 5 bases lay outside the gene matches. The CDR3 covers 15 residues. CDR3 sequence: CASSFGTSNPYEQYF. The CDR3 coding sequence is TGTGCCAGCAGTTTCGGGACTAGCAACCCCTACGAGCAGTACTTC.